The 14 T cell receptor beta chains reported below all come from one sample, sequenced in a study of long-term antiretroviral therapy in people with HIV. Survey-level immunoSEQ v3.0 assays were run. The method was immunoSEQ multiplex PCR; TCRdb's version includes in-frame clones alone and lacks a portion of them. The sample has roughly 34,000 clones, roughly 77% seen once. The specimen comprised unsorted PBMCs, sampled 1.9 years after starting antiretroviral therapy. These receptor sequences come from a man younger than 35 with HIV.

The rearrangement joins TRBV5-6 to TRBJ2-2, with unresolved D. The CDR3 has 12 residues. CDR1 is SGHDT, CDR2 YYEEEE, per germline. With 0 bases removed from V and 7 bases from J, the gap between germline ends came to 4 bases. CDR3 DNA: TGTGCCAGCAGCTTGGAACTCGGGGAGCTGTTTTTT. This encodes CASSLELGELFF.

The rearrangement links TRBV28 to TRBJ1-6, with a weak D call TRBD1 (6 bases). Between the trimmed V and J ends, which lost 2 bases and 11 bases, there was a span of 13 bases. CDR1 and CDR2 (germline): MDHEN, SYDVKM. This CDR3 is 14 amino acids long. The CDR3 bases are TGTGCCAGCAGTTTAGGGGAGGGGGATACACCCCTCCACTTT. Encoded protein: CASSLGEGDTPLHF.

In this sample, this clone turned up once. The V call is TRBV6-5, the J call TRBJ2-3; 12 bases match TRBD2. V was pared by 6 bases and J by 4 bases, with 5 bases of the junction left unmatched. The CDR3 extends over 15 amino acids. Germline loops: CDR1 MNHEY, CDR2 SVGAGI. In DNA, the CDR3 is TGTGCCAGCAGACTAGCGGGGGGAGGGGCAGATACGCAGTATTTT. Translating gives CASRLAGGGADTQYF.

This clone came up once. The genes are TRBV4-1 and TRBJ1-1, with D tentatively TRBD1 (5 bases). CDR3 size: 15 residues. V was cut by 3 bases and J by 8 bases, with 19 bases left in between. The germline V gene encodes CDR1 MGHRA and CDR2 YSYEKL. The CDR3 nucleotides are TGCGCCAGCAGCCAGCAGGTACACGGGGCCCGAGAAGCTTTCTTT. Protein: CASSQQVHGAREAFF.

This clone was recorded a few times. This chain connects TRBV10-1 to TRBJ1-4, with 7 nucleotides matching TRBD1. The V gene's germline CDR1 is WNHNN and CDR2 SYGVQD (reference sequence). V lost 6 bases and J lost 4; bases outside the gene matches: 8. The CDR3 length is 15 residues. This chain's CDR3 is CASRREQGNNEKLFF. The CDR3 nucleotides read TGCGCCAGCAGAAGGGAACAGGGGAATAATGAAAAACTGTTTTTT.

This clone has only a few counts. The rearrangement uses TRBV5-1 and TRBJ2-1; 8 bases align to TRBD2. The CDR3 loop spans 14 amino acids. Germline assignment: CDR1 SGHRS and CDR2 YFSETQ. V was clipped by 2 bases and J by 5 bases; unmatched bases: 3. This chain's CDR3 is CASSFGLAHNEQFF. The CDR3 DNA sequence: TGCGCCAGCAGCTTTGGACTAGCCCACAATGAGCAGTTCTTC.

CDR3 loop: CASRRGEGNQPQHF. As DNA, the CDR3 is TGCGCTTCACGGCGGGGGGAAGGCAATCAGCCCCAGCATTTT. V gene TRBV10-2 combines with J gene TRBJ1-5; possibly TRBD1 for D (5 bases). The CDR3 sequence is 14 residues long. CDR1 is WSHSY, CDR2 SAAADI, per germline.

The chain couples TRBV10-3 to TRBJ2-7; TRBD2 matches 7 bases. V shed 3 bases, J shed 7 bases, and the junction held 3 bases outside the gene matches. The germline V gene encodes CDR1 ENHRY and CDR2 SYGVKD. The length of the CDR3 is 12 residues. For the CDR3, the DNA is TGTGCCATCAGTGACGGGGGGAGGGAGCAGTACGTC. Its translation is CAISDGGREQYV.

The chain has TRBV2 and TRBJ2-2; maybe TRBD1 (5 bases). CDR3 length equals 18 residues. V lost 3 bases and J lost 1, with 18 bases in between. Germline loops: CDR1 SNHLY, CDR2 FYNNEI. In DNA, the CDR3 is TGTGCCAGCAGTGACCTTTTTGTTGGGGCCTTGAACACCGGGGAGCTGTTTTTT. Translated, it gives CASSDLFVGALNTGELFF.

This clone was recorded only once. The chain employs TRBV5-1 and TRBJ1-6, with D perhaps TRBD1 (6 bases). CDR3 length: 16 amino acids. In germline, CDR1 is SGHRS, CDR2 YFSETQ. V was shortened by 2 bases and J by 4 bases, with 13 bases between the two germline ends. The CDR3 sequence is CASSFTGNLYNSPLHF. The CDR3 nucleotides read TGCGCCAGCAGCTTCACAGGGAATCTTTATAATTCACCCCTCCACTTT.

The V gene is TRBV28, the J gene TRBJ1-6, with unresolved D. The CDR3 covers 15 residues. The germline CDR1 and CDR2 sequences are MDHEN and SYDVKM. Trimming shortened V by 7 bases and J by 0 bases, and 10 bases separated the two germline ends. In DNA, the CDR3 is TGTGCCAGCACCCCAACAACCTCCTATAATTCACCCCTCCACTTT. Encoded protein: CASTPTTSYNSPLHF.

This sequence joins TRBV5-1 and TRBJ2-7; possibly TRBD1 for D (5 bases). The CDR3 spans 13 residues. Germline loops: CDR1 SGHRS, CDR2 YFSETQ. V lost 4 bases and J lost 5, with 13 bases in between. In nucleotides, the CDR3 is TGCGCCAGCAGCGGTTCAGGGTACGACGAGCAGTACTTC. Translated, it gives CASSGSGYDEQYF.

This clone turned up a few times. V gene TRBV10-3 combines with J gene TRBJ1-6, with D possibly being TRBD1 (5 bases). From germline, CDR1 is ENHRY and CDR2 SYGVKD. This CDR3 spans 16 amino acids. V dropped 6 bases and J dropped 9 bases, with 21 bases sitting between them. CDR3 loop: CAISPGGESRASPLHF. In DNA form, the CDR3 reads TGTGCCATCAGCCCGGGGGGAGAGTCGAGGGCTTCACCCCTCCACTTT.

This clone appeared a few times. The J gene is TRBJ1-5, the V gene TRBV10-3; 8 bases match TRBD1. V lost 1 base and J lost 6; bases outside the gene matches: 5. CDR3 length: 15 residues. The V gene's germline CDR1 is ENHRY and CDR2 SYGVKD. DNA for the CDR3: TGTGCCATCAGTGAGTTGACAGGGGCCGGTCAGCCCCAGCATTTT. Translation gives CAISELTGAGQPQHF.